This T cell receptor beta chain was sequenced in a study of post-analysis software for immune sequencing data. General study points: Multiple sclerosis was associated with a significant reduction in normalized Chao1 diversity relative to controls. In patients, 4 to 6 TRBV segments were more frequent than in controls, with TRBV5-6, TRBV5-1 and TRBV20-1 among them.

Regarding this clonotype: Antigen: not known.

CDR1 is MNHEY and CDR2 is SVGEGT in the germline V gene. This CDR3 contains 12 residues. Trimming took 5 bases from V and 4 from J, leaving 9 bases between them. TCR beta cDNA libraries included unique molecular identifiers. When roughly 1 to 10 million T cells were used, they gave about 550,000 cDNA molecules. TCRdb processed the PCR reads anew with MiXCR; each CDR3 protein has one entry. The sample has 750,000 to 950,000 distinct CDR3 sequences, around 53% seen once. This clonotype was obtained from a girl under 18 with multiple sclerosis. Sequencing input: blood. The chain carries TRBV6-2 or TRBV6-3 and TRBJ2-7, with D perhaps TRBD1 (6 bases). CDR3 bases: TGTGCCAGCAGTAATACAGGGTACGAGCAGTACTTC. It specifies CASSNTGYEQYF.